This T cell receptor (beta chain) was sequenced for a study of CD4 and CD8 cells across lung adenocarcinoma regions. One entry per CDR3 protein, called by TCRdb with MiXCR from the PCR reads. The sample records approximately 12,000 distinct CDR3 sequences, roughly 48% being singletons. The patients had localized lung adenocarcinoma, a non-small cell subtype. The CDR3 has 15 residues. Germline CDR1 MNHNY, CDR2 SVGAGI (reference sequence). Trimming removed 2 bases at V and 2 bases at J, with 11 bases between. This clonotype is large by share. This chain links TRBV6-6 with TRBJ2-3, with D perhaps matching TRBD1 (5 bases). The clonotype originates from a female donor with lung adenocarcinoma. The CD4 and CD8 labels of this study may be unreliable. The specimen was CD8+ T cells from the margin of a lung tumor. In DNA form, the CDR3 reads TGTGCCAGCAGTTACGCGGAAGGGGCCACAGATACGCAGTATTTT. It is translated as CASSYAEGATDTQYF.